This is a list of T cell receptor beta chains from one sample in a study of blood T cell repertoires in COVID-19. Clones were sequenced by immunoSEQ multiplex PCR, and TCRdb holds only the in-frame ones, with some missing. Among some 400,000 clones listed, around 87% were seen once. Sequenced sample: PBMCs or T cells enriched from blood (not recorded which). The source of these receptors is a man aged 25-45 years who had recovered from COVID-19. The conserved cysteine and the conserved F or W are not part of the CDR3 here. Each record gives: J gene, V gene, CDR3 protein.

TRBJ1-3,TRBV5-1,ASSPGGADGNTIY
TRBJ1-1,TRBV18,ASSSDRGVTF
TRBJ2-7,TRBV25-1,ASSPGTRAYEQY
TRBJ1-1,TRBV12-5,ASGLPTGVNTEAF
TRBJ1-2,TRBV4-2,ASSPGTDSLYGYT
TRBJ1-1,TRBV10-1,ASSEKKGWANTEAF
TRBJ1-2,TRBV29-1,SFERGVGGYT
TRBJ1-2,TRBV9,ASSVVQNYGYT
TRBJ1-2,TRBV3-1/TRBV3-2,ASSQVTANYGYT
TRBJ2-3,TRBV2,ASSLTGWIDTQY
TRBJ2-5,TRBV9,ASSVGLAGATETQY
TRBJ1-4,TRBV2,ASSEQGALAEKLF
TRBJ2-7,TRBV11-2,ASSLIWGEVYEQY
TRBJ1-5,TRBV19,ASSPFDRNNQPQH
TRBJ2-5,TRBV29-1,SVGGGGQETQY
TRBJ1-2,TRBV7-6,ASSLAAGGYYGYT
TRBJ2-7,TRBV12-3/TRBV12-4,ASEQQNRGEQY
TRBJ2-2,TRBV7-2,ASSPDRWGGELF
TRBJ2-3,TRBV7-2,ASRGAVDTQY
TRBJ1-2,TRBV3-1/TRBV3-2,ASTLTQGAANYGYT
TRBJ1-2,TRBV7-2,ASTLNRGLGYGYT
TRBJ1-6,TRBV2,ASSEGAPGNSPLH
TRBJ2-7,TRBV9,ASSVSGAPYYEQY
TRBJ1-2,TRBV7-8,ASSQRPGTGGYGYT
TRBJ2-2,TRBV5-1,ASSRWGDRNTGELF
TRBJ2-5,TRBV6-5,ASNRGETQY
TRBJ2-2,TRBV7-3,ASSGDRNTGELF
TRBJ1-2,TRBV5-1,ASSLGQGVYGYT
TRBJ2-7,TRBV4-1,ASSQEGSNEQY
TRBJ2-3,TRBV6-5,ASSYDKTGTDTQY
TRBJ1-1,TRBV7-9,ASSSLRDRGPTEAF
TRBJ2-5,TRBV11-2,ASSLVRGQETQY
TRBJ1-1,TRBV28,ASSLVPGQGLNTEAF
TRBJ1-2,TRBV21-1,ASIWTGPTQTNGYT
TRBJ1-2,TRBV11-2,ASSPRDGNYGYT
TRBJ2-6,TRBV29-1,SVEVGFQGQGAGANVLT
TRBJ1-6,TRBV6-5,ASTGQGRNSPLH
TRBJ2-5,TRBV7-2,ASSLTAGAQY
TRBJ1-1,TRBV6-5,ASSYSEGDTEAF
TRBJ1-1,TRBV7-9,ASSLFPGNTEAF
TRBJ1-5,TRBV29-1,SVEGDGTSSNQPQH
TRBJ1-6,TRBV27,ASRWDNDNSPLH
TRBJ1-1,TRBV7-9,ASSSTLFGETEAF
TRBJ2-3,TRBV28,ASSLAGGRLADTQY
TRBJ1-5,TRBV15,AKRRTGAFGEGSQPQH
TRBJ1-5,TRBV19,ASSRAGGDGSNQPQH
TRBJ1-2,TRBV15,ATSRSRDRLPYGYT
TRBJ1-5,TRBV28,ASSSGNQPQH
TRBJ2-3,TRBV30,AWSFTGGFDTQY
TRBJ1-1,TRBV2,ASSTYRGLDEAF
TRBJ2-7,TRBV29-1,SVMGHRGSYEQY
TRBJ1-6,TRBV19,ASSILGRVDSPLH
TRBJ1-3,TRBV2,ASSETGAGGNTIY
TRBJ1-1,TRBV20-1,SAGRNTEAF
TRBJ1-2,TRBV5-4,ASTKGGEDYGYT